The clone carrying this TCR beta chain was detected only once. Sequenced by immunoSEQ multiplex PCR; TCRdb stores in-frame clones only, minus some. The sample includes roughly 310,000 clones, over 85% seen only once; the top ten take roughly 2.5%. The CDR3 runs to 17 residues. Germline V gene lookup returns CDR1 SEHNR and CDR2 FQNEAQ (reference sequence). V was shortened by 5 bases and J by 2 bases, with 19 bases between the two germline ends. This record comes from a study of blood T cell repertoires in COVID-19. Participant ages covered roughly 18 to 89 years across about 25 US areas. The clonotype originates from a man aged 55 to 70 who had recovered from COVID-19. Sequencing used PBMCs or T cells enriched from blood (not recorded which). The chain joins TRBV7-9 to TRBJ2-4; a possible D gene is TRBD1 (6 bases). CDR3 in DNA: TGTGCCAGCAGCCCCCCTTACAGGGAGATCACCAAAAACATTCAGTACTTC. Its translation: CASSPPYREITKNIQYF.